These 21 T cell receptor beta chains originate from one sample sequenced in a study of blood T cell repertoires in COVID-19. Some clones are missing from TCRdb's copy, which holds only in-frame ones; the method was immunoSEQ multiplex PCR. In the table there are about 50,000 clones, 70% to 80% of which are singletons. Material: PBMCs or T cells enriched from blood (not recorded which). Receptor source: a woman in her fifties or sixties with acute COVID-19.

The chain couples TRBV19 to TRBJ2-7, with TRBD1 matching 8 bases. The germline V gene has CDR1 LNHDA and CDR2 SQIVND (reference sequence). J was trimmed by 7 bases and V by 7 bases; bases with no gene match: 9. The CDR3 covers 13 residues. DNA of the CDR3: TGTGCCAGTAAAGGGGGGAGACAGGGGGAGCAGTACTTC. It encodes CASKGGRQGEQYF.

This chain uses TRBV9 with TRBJ2-3; possibly TRBD2 for D (6 bases). Trimming stripped 4 bases from V and 6 bases from J, with 18 bases between. Germline V gene sequence: CDR1 SGDLS, CDR2 YYNGEE. This CDR3 has 15 residues. The CDR3 here is CASSSSPGLGDTQYF. For the CDR3, the DNA is TGTGCCAGCAGCTCTTCTCCGGGACTTGGGGATACGCAGTATTTT.

This CDR3 reads CASGLGFASYNEQFF. CDR3 nucleotides: TGCGCCAGCGGCCTAGGCTTCGCTTCCTACAATGAGCAGTTCTTC. The chain has TRBV5-1 and TRBJ2-1; unclear D gene. Germline-derived CDR1 and CDR2 are SGHRS and YFSETQ. Trimming removed 7 bases at V and 1 base at J, with 15 bases between. This CDR3 spans 15 amino acids.

This clone was seen a few times. The genes are TRBV6-6 and TRBJ1-1, with D possibly being TRBD1 (6 bases). The CDR3 consists of 14 residues. V lost 6 bases, J lost 4 bases, and 15 bases lay in between. Germline V lookup: CDR1 MNHNY, CDR2 SVGAGI (reference sequence). DNA for the CDR3: TGTGCCAGCAGAGAACAGGGAATGCGCACTGAAGCTTTCTTT. Amino acid sequence: CASREQGMRTEAFF.

This clone was detected once. The chain couples TRBV7-9 to TRBJ2-7, with D perhaps matching TRBD1 (5 bases). CDR3 length: 14 amino acids. Looked up from germline, CDR1 is SEHNR and CDR2 is FQNEAQ (reference sequence). Trimming removed 6 bases at V and 3 bases at J, with 15 bases between. The CDR3 region has the DNA TGTGCCAGCAGTCGTACCAGGGAAAGCTACGAGCAGTACTTC. Translated: CASSRTRESYEQYF. The full variable domain, completed using reference TRBV7-9 and TRBJ2-7, is DTGVSQNPRHKITKRGQNVTFRCDPISEHNRLYWYRQTLGQGPEFLTYFQNEAQLEKSRLLSDRFSAERPKGSFSTLEIQRTEQGDSAMYLCASSRTRESYEQYFGPGTRLTVT.

V gene TRBV5-1 combines with J gene TRBJ1-2, with 10 positions matching TRBD1. Losses at the gene ends were 5 bases for V and 8 bases for J; bases not matched to a gene: 9. CDR1 is SGHRS and CDR2 is YFSETQ in the germline V gene. The CDR3 sequence is 14 residues long. In DNA, the CDR3 is TGCGCCAGCAGTAGGGACAGGGGCCCCGAGGGCTACACCTTC. Its protein product is CASSRDRGPEGYTF.

This chain uses TRBV7-9 with TRBJ2-3, with TRBD2 matching over 8 bases. The CDR3 runs to 18 residues. Trimming cost V 6 bases and J 0 bases; bases outside gene matches: 14. Germline loops: CDR1 SEHNR, CDR2 FQNEAQ (reference sequence). The CDR3 region is CASSRPRRGATSTDTQYF. In DNA form, the CDR3 reads TGTGCCAGCAGTCGACCCCGGCGGGGGGCCACCAGCACAGATACGCAGTATTTT.

The V call is TRBV7-9, the J call TRBJ2-7; tentative D call: TRBD1 (5 bases). The V end was cut by 1 base, the J end by 3 bases, with 13 bases between. CDR3 size: 15 residues. The germline CDR1 and CDR2 sequences are SEHNR and FQNEAQ (reference sequence). The CDR3 protein is CASSLEAGHHYEQYF. CDR3 nucleotides: TGTGCCAGCAGCTTAGAAGCTGGACACCACTACGAGCAGTACTTC.

The rearrangement uses TRBV19 and TRBJ2-5, with 9 bases matching TRBD2. The length of the CDR3 is 15 residues. The ends lost 3 bases at V and 1 base at J; junction bases unmatched: 3. Germline lookup yields CDR1 LNHDA and CDR2 SQIVND (reference sequence). CDR3 sequence reads: CASSMGSGGQETQYF. The CDR3 region has the DNA TGTGCCAGTAGTATGGGTAGCGGGGGCCAAGAGACCCAGTACTTC.

The rearrangement links TRBV24-1 to TRBJ2-5; TRBD1 matches at 7 bases. CDR3 length equals 14 residues. Trimming took 7 bases from V and 5 from J; bases not matched to a gene: 9. Germline CDR1 and CDR2: KGHDR and SFDVKD. The CDR3 loop is CATSRTGVVETQYF. For the CDR3, the DNA is TGTGCCACCAGCAGAACAGGGGTGGTCGAGACCCAGTACTTC.

This clone came up a few times. The V and J genes are TRBV6-5 and TRBJ1-5; a weak D match, TRBD1 (6 bases). The V gene's germline CDR1 is MNHEY and CDR2 SVGAGI. Between the trimmed V and J ends, which lost 0 bases and 4 bases, there was a span of 10 bases. This CDR3 spans 15 amino acids. The CDR3 region is CASSYSQGGNQPQHF. The CDR3 DNA follows: TGTGCCAGCAGTTACTCTCAAGGGGGAAATCAGCCCCAGCATTTT.

The chain has TRBV12-3 or TRBV12-4 and TRBJ1-6; perhaps TRBD1 as D (6 bases). The CDR3 is 13 residues long. The V gene lost 3 bases and the J gene lost 10 bases, with 10 bases spanning the gap. In nucleotides, the CDR3 is TGTGCCAGCAGTTTGACAGGCCAATCACCCCTCCACTTT. Its translation is CASSLTGQSPLHF.

The rearrangement links TRBV6-5 to TRBJ1-6, with TRBD1 matching over 7 bases. This CDR3 is 13 amino acids long. After removal of 11 bases from V and 6 bases from J, the junction contained 7 bases not matched to a gene. The germline V gene has CDR1 MNHEY and CDR2 SVGAGI. CDR3 sequence reads: CASRDSFNSPLHF. The DNA of the CDR3 is TGTGCCTCAAGGGACAGTTTTAATTCACCCCTCCACTTT.

The chain combines TRBV28 with TRBJ1-3, with TRBD1 identical over 9 bases. The germline V gene encodes CDR1 MDHEN and CDR2 SYDVKM. This CDR3 is built from 15 residues. V shed 3 bases, J shed 7 bases, and the junction held 7 bases outside the gene matches. CDR3 residues: CASSFLQGARNTIYF. The CDR3 DNA reads TGTGCCAGCAGTTTCCTACAGGGGGCGCGGAACACCATATATTTT. The entire variable domain, with the rest obtained from reference TRBV28 and TRBJ1-3, is as follows: DVKVTQSSRYLVKRTGEKVFLECVQDMDHENMFWYRQDPGLGLRLIYFSYDVKMKEKGDIPEGYSVSREKKERFSLILESASTNQTSMYLCASSFLQGARNTIYFGEGSWLTVV.

The rearrangement joins TRBV29-1 to TRBJ1-5; 7 bases align to TRBD1. The CDR3 consists of 13 residues. V shed 6 bases, J shed 3 bases, and the junction held 5 bases outside the gene matches. The V gene's germline CDR1 is SQVTM and CDR2 ANQGSEA. Here the CDR3 reads CSVRDSNNQPQHF. CDR3 nucleotide sequence: TGCAGCGTCAGGGACAGCAACAATCAGCCCCAGCATTTT.

This clone is a singleton in its sample. J is TRBJ2-3 and V is TRBV2; 8 positions agree with TRBD2. CDR1 is SNHLY, CDR2 FYNNEI, per germline. This CDR3 is built from 15 residues. The trim removed 0 bases at V and 3 bases at J, leaving 2 bases unmatched. CDR3 bases: TGTGCCAGCAGTGAAGCTAGCGGGGCTACAGATACGCAGTATTTT. Amino acid sequence: CASSEASGATDTQYF.

The V gene is TRBV4-1, the J gene TRBJ2-7; the match to TRBD2 covers 8 bases. Looked up from germline, CDR1 is MGHRA and CDR2 is YSYEKL. The CDR3 runs 17 residues. Trimming cost V 0 bases and J 4 bases; bases outside gene matches: 11. The CDR3 DNA is TGCGCCAGCAGCCAAGAGAAGACCAGCGGGGGCATTTACGAGCAGTACTTC. This sequence encodes CASSQEKTSGGIYEQYF.

The rearrangement joins TRBV23-1 to TRBJ2-5; possible D gene TRBD1, 6 bases. TRBV23-1 is noted as an ORF with a role that remains uncertain. The CDR3 loop spans 15 amino acids. V lost 7 bases and J lost 3, with 18 bases in between. The CDR3 spells CASTLGGVEKETQYF. The CDR3 region has the DNA TGCGCCAGCACGCTAGGGGGAGTGGAAAAAGAGACCCAGTACTTC.

V is TRBV4-1 and J is TRBJ1-6; no definite D call. Germline CDR1 and CDR2: MGHRA and YSYEKL. Trimming cost V 0 bases and J 0 bases, with 9 bases left between them. This CDR3 contains 17 residues. The CDR3 bases are TGCGCCAGCAGCCAAGATGACGGGAGCTCCTATAATTCACCCCTCCACTTT. Translated, it gives CASSQDDGSSYNSPLHF.

This clone was observed a handful of times. This rearrangement joins TRBV7-9 to TRBJ1-6; no clear D. Trimming cost V 5 bases and J 4 bases, with 12 bases left between them. The CDR3 sequence is 15 residues long. Germline CDR1 SEHNR, CDR2 FQNEAQ (reference sequence). The CDR3 loop is CASSPSTGYNSPLHF. DNA for the CDR3: TGTGCCAGCAGCCCGAGCACGGGATATAATTCACCCCTCCACTTT.

CDR3 protein: CASSSGTRGNEQFF. The CDR3 nucleotides read TGTGCCAGCAGCTCTGGGACTCGAGGCAATGAGCAGTTCTTC. The V gene is TRBV11-2, the J gene TRBJ2-1; D may be TRBD2 (6 bases). Trimming cost V 4 bases and J 6 bases, with 13 bases left between them. The CDR3 runs 14 residues. In germline, CDR1 is SGHAT, CDR2 FQNNGV.